This T cell receptor beta chain was identified during a study of T cells in Graves' hyperthyroidism and ophthalmopathy. Regarding the study as a whole: Peripheral blood also featured most of the thyroid clonotypes expanded above 0.001. Ophthalmopathy onset followed model prediction by a median about seven months.

Template material for amplifying TCR beta CDR3 regions consisted of RNA transcripts. The HTBI primer set was used in a first-round RT-PCR of the TCR CDR3. TCRdb re-analysed the multiplex PCR reads in MiXCR, keeping a single row per CDR3 protein. The sample yields 500,000 to 650,000 distinct CDR3 sequences, about 15% seen once. The table lists this clonotype with many counts. Antigen: not known. CDR1 is SGHAT, CDR2 FQNNGV, per germline. The CDR3 spans 13 residues. The V gene end was trimmed by 7 bases and the J gene end by 5 bases; junction bases not matched to a gene: 6. Reasons for excluding patients were uncontrolled infection, other autoimmune disease, pregnancy or lactation. Using 10 ml of fresh peripheral blood, PBMCs were prepared.

V is TRBV11-2 and J is TRBJ2-5, with 8 positions matching TRBD2. Source material: blood. The TCR originated in a woman between 40 and 50 years old with Graves' hyperthyroidism. The DNA for the CDR3 is TGTGCCAGCAAAACTAGCGGAACGGAGACCCAGTACTTC. It yields the protein CASKTSGTETQYF.